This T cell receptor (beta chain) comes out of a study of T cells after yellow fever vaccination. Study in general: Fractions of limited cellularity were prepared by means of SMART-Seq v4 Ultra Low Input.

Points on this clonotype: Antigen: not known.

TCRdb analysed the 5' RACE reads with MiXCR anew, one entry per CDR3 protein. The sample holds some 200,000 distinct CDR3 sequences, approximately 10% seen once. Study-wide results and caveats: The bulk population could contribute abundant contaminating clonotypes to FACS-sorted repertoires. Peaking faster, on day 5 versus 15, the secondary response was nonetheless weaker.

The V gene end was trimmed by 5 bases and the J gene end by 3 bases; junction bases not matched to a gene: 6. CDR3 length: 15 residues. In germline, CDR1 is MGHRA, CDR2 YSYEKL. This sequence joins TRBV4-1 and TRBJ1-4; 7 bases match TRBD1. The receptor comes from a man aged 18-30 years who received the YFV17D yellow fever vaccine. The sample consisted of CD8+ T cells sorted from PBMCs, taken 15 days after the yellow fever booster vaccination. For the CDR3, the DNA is TGCGCCAGCAGCTCGGCCCAGGGGGCTAATGAAAAACTGTTTTTT. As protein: CASSSAQGANEKLFF.